A selection of T cell receptor beta chains follows, all from one sample in a study of radiotherapy plus CTLA-4 blockade in lung cancer. The repertoire was sequenced with immunoSEQ multiplex PCR; TCRdb's copy has only in-frame clones and lacks some. The sample has 25,000 to 35,000 clones, 70% to 80% seen once. Here the sequenced sample was peripheral blood, taken from a patient treated with radiotherapy plus ipilimumab. The receptor set was obtained from a human donor with non-small cell lung cancer who had stable disease on radiotherapy plus ipilimumab. CDR3s include the opening cysteine and the closing phenylalanine or tryptophan. A D gene is named only where the DNA matches it firmly. Clone size, where shown, is once, few, many, or a class for clones that have expanded.

v_gene: TRBV6-6
j_gene: TRBJ2-2
d_gene: NA
abundance: NA
CDR3nt: TGTGCCAGCCAGAACACCGGGGAGCTGTTTTTT
CDR3aa: CASQNTGELFF

v_gene: TRBV19
j_gene: TRBJ1-1
d_gene: TRBD1
abundance: NA
CDR3nt: TGTGCCAGTAGGCTAAACAGGGGGACTGAAGCTTTCTTT
CDR3aa: CASRLNRGTEAFF

v_gene: TRBV5-4
j_gene: TRBJ1-1
d_gene: NA
abundance: NA
CDR3nt: TGTGCCAGCAGCTTCGGGGGGAGGGAGGCTGAAGCTTTCTTT
CDR3aa: CASSFGGREAEAFF

v_gene: TRBV6-5
j_gene: TRBJ1-2
d_gene: NA
abundance: NA
CDR3nt: TGTGCCAGCATAAGTGAAAGGGACGGCTACACCTTC
CDR3aa: CASISERDGYTF

v_gene: TRBV29-1
j_gene: TRBJ1-2
d_gene: NA
abundance: NA
CDR3nt: TGCAGCTCTGGCGGGGATGGCTACACCTTC
CDR3aa: CSSGGDGYTF

v_gene: TRBV5-4
j_gene: TRBJ1-1
d_gene: NA
abundance: NA
CDR3nt: TGTGCCAGCAGCTTCGTTGTGACAAGGACAGTAAGGGTCGTAGCTGAAGCTTTCTTT
CDR3aa: CASSFVVTRTVRVVAEAFF

v_gene: TRBV11-2
j_gene: TRBJ1-2
d_gene: TRBD1
abundance: NA
CDR3nt: TGTGCCAGCAGCCGAGCAGGGGGCAACTATGGCTACACCTTC
CDR3aa: CASSRAGGNYGYTF

v_gene: TRBV5-4
j_gene: TRBJ2-1
d_gene: NA
abundance: NA
CDR3nt: TGTGCCAGCAGCCTTAGTAGGAATGAGCAGTTCTTC
CDR3aa: CASSLSRNEQFF

v_gene: TRBV28
j_gene: TRBJ2-5
d_gene: TRBD2
abundance: NA
CDR3nt: TGTGCCAGCAGCTCCTTAGGCGGGGGGGCCGTAGAGACCCAGTACTTC
CDR3aa: CASSSLGGGAVETQYF

v_gene: TRBV6-5
j_gene: TRBJ1-1
d_gene: NA
abundance: NA
CDR3nt: TGTGCCAGCTTTAAGGGAGCAGGCACTGAAGCTTTCTTT
CDR3aa: CASFKGAGTEAFF

v_gene: TRBV4-1
j_gene: TRBJ2-3
d_gene: NA
abundance: NA
CDR3nt: TGCGCCAGCAGCCAAGTCTTAGATACGCAGTATTTT
CDR3aa: CASSQVLDTQYF

v_gene: TRBV7-2
j_gene: TRBJ2-1
d_gene: NA
abundance: NA
CDR3nt: TGTGCCAGCAGCTTAGCCGGCGGGGTTTACAATGAGCAGTTCTTC
CDR3aa: CASSLAGGVYNEQFF

v_gene: TRBV30
j_gene: TRBJ2-3
d_gene: NA
abundance: NA
CDR3nt: TGTGCCTGGCTAGCGCCAGATACGCAGTATTTT
CDR3aa: CAWLAPDTQYF

v_gene: TRBV5-1
j_gene: TRBJ1-1
d_gene: TRBD1
abundance: NA
CDR3nt: TGCGCCAGCAGCTCACAGGGGGAGAACACTGAAGCTTTCTTT
CDR3aa: CASSSQGENTEAFF

v_gene: TRBV27
j_gene: TRBJ1-6
d_gene: NA
abundance: NA
CDR3nt: TGTGCCAGCAGTCCCTCAATTAATTCACCCCTCCACTTT
CDR3aa: CASSPSINSPLHF

v_gene: TRBV2
j_gene: TRBJ1-1
d_gene: TRBD1
abundance: NA
CDR3nt: TGTGCCAGCTCTTTAAACAGGGGTGGGGCTGAAGCTTTCTTT
CDR3aa: CASSLNRGGAEAFF

v_gene: TRBV10-2
j_gene: TRBJ2-2
d_gene: NA
abundance: NA
CDR3nt: TGCGCCAGCAGCTGGGACCGGACCGGGGAGCTGTTTTTT
CDR3aa: CASSWDRTGELFF

v_gene: TRBV19
j_gene: TRBJ1-3
d_gene: NA
abundance: NA
CDR3nt: TGTGCCAGTAGTATTTCGTACCGGGGTGGAAACACCATATATTTT
CDR3aa: CASSISYRGGNTIYF

v_gene: TRBV28
j_gene: TRBJ2-3
d_gene: TRBD1
abundance: NA
CDR3nt: TGTGCCAGCAGTTTCTTTGGGACAGGGAGCGATACGCAGTATTTT
CDR3aa: CASSFFGTGSDTQYF

v_gene: TRBV7-2
j_gene: TRBJ2-3
d_gene: NA
abundance: NA
CDR3nt: TGTGCCAGCAGCTTAGCGCCGGTCACAGATACGCAGTATTTT
CDR3aa: CASSLAPVTDTQYF

v_gene: TRBV4-1
j_gene: TRBJ2-3
d_gene: TRBD2
abundance: NA
CDR3nt: TGCGCCAGCAGCCAAGAGCCGGGACTAGCGGGAGGGGGTACGCAGTATTTT
CDR3aa: CASSQEPGLAGGGTQYF

v_gene: TRBV9
j_gene: TRBJ2-2
d_gene: NA
abundance: NA
CDR3nt: TGTGCCAGCAGCGTAGACAGGGTTCCCGGGGAGCTGTTTTTT
CDR3aa: CASSVDRVPGELFF

v_gene: TRBV18
j_gene: TRBJ1-3
d_gene: NA
abundance: NA
CDR3nt: TGTGCCAGCTCACCACCCAGGGGAGGAAACACCATATATTTT
CDR3aa: CASSPPRGGNTIYF

v_gene: TRBV13
j_gene: TRBJ1-5
d_gene: NA
abundance: NA
CDR3nt: TGTGCCAGCAGCTTAGGCAGGGCCAGAAATCAGCCCCAGCATTTT
CDR3aa: CASSLGRARNQPQHF

v_gene: TRBV19
j_gene: TRBJ2-1
d_gene: NA
abundance: few
CDR3nt: TGTGCCAGTAGTATATTATATTCGGTGGCAAATGAGCAGTTCTTC
CDR3aa: CASSILYSVANEQFF

v_gene: TRBV15
j_gene: TRBJ2-7
d_gene: TRBD2
abundance: NA
CDR3nt: TGTGCCACCAAGACCGGGGGGAAGAATTACGAGCAGTACTTC
CDR3aa: CATKTGGKNYEQYF

v_gene: TRBV6-4
j_gene: TRBJ1-6
d_gene: TRBD1
abundance: few
CDR3nt: TGTGCCAGCAGCTTGACAGGGGCCTCCGATAATTCACCCCTCCACTTT
CDR3aa: CASSLTGASDNSPLHF

v_gene: TRBV27
j_gene: TRBJ2-2
d_gene: NA
abundance: NA
CDR3nt: TGTGCCAGCAGTTTGGACAGAGGGGAGCTGTTTTTT
CDR3aa: CASSLDRGELFF

v_gene: TRBV30
j_gene: TRBJ2-5
d_gene: NA
abundance: NA
CDR3nt: TGTGCCTGGAGTCTAGGTGGGGGGATCCACCAAGAGACCCAGTACTTC
CDR3aa: CAWSLGGGIHQETQYF

v_gene: TRBV6-6
j_gene: TRBJ1-2
d_gene: NA
abundance: NA
CDR3nt: TGTGCCAGCAGACACATACAAGTCTATGGCTACACCTTC
CDR3aa: CASRHIQVYGYTF

v_gene: TRBV25-1
j_gene: TRBJ2-5
d_gene: TRBD1
abundance: few
CDR3nt: TGTGCCAGCAGTGATTTCAGGGGGCAAGAGACCCAGTACTTC
CDR3aa: CASSDFRGQETQYF